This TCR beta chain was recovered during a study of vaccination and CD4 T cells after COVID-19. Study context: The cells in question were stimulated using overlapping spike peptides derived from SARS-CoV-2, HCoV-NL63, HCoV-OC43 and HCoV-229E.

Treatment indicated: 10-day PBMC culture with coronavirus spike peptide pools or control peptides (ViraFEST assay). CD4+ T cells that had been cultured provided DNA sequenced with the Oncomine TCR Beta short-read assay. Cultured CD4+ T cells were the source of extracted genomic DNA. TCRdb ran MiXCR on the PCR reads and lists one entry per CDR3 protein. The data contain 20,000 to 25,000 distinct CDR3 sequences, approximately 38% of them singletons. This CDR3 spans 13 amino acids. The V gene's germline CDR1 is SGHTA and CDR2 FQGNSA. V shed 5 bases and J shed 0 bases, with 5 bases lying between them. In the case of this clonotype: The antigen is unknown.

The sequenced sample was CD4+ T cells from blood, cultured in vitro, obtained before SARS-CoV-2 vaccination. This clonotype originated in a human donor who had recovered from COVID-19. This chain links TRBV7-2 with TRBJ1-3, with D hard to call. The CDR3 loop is CASSTSSGNTIYF. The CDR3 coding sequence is TGTGCCAGCAGCACGAGCTCTGGAAACACCATATATTTT.